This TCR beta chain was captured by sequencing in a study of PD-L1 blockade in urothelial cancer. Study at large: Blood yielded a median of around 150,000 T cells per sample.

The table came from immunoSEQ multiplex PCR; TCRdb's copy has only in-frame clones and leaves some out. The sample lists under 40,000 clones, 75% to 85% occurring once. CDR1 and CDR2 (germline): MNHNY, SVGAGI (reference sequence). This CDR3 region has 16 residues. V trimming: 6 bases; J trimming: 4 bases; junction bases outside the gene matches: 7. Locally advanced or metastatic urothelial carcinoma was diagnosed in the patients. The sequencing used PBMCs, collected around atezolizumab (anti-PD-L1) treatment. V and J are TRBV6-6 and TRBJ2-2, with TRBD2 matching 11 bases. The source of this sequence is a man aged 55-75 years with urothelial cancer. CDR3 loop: CASRDLAGGFTGELFF. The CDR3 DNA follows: TGTGCCAGCAGGGACCTAGCGGGAGGATTCACCGGGGAGCTGTTTTTT.